What follows are 14 T cell receptor beta chains derived from one specimen sequenced in a study of blood T cell repertoires in COVID-19. Using immunoSEQ multiplex PCR, the repertoire was profiled, and TCRdb retains in-frame clones only, with some absent. This sample has approximately 460,000 clones, with nearly 90% found just once. The sequencing input was peripheral blood. All receptors derive from a man younger than 35 with COVID-19, enrolled during active disease.

The chain joins TRBV18 to TRBJ1-1; 12 nucleotides match TRBD1. This CDR3 spans 17 amino acids. CDR1 and CDR2 from the germline V gene are KGHSH and LQKENI. V lost 2 bases, J lost 4 bases, and 8 bases stayed unmatched. Here the CDR3 reads CASSPGGQGAWTTEAFF. The CDR3 bases are TGTGCCAGCTCACCAGGGGGACAGGGGGCATGGACCACTGAAGCTTTCTTT.

The CDR3 sequence is CASSLGADGGRIEAFF. The CDR3 nucleotides read TGCGCCAGCAGCTTGGGGGCGGACGGCGGGCGGATTGAAGCTTTCTTT. The V gene is TRBV5-1, the J gene TRBJ1-1; D is ambiguous. CDR1 is SGHRS and CDR2 is YFSETQ in the germline V gene. Trimming removed 0 bases from V and 7 bases from J, with 19 bases in between. CDR3 length: 16 amino acids.

CDR3 in amino acids: CASSTGLAGNELNEQYF. The CDR3 nucleotides are TGTGCCAGCAGCACCGGACTAGCGGGAAATGAGCTCAACGAGCAGTACTTC. The gene calls are TRBV21-1 and TRBJ2-7; the table's D call, TRBD2, was not checked against the DNA. TRBV21-1 is a listed pseudogene. The CDR3 length is 17 residues.

The rearrangement joins TRBV2 to TRBJ1-6; D gene ambiguous. Germline CDR1 is SNHLY and CDR2 is FYNNEI. This CDR3 spans 14 amino acids. The ends were cut back, 6 bases at V and 10 bases at J, with 16 bases in the middle. CDR3 nucleotide sequence: TGTGCCAGCAGCCCCTCGGGGTCCGCATCACCCCTCCACTTT. This codes for CASSPSGSASPLHF.

The genes are TRBV10-2 and TRBJ2-7; 8 positions agree with TRBD1. This CDR3 region has 16 residues. V lost 3 bases, J lost 0 bases, and 7 bases stayed unmatched. Germline V gives CDR1 WSHSY, CDR2 SAAADI. The chain's CDR3 is CASSDPYRGSSYEQYF. For the CDR3, the DNA is TGCGCCAGCAGTGACCCATACAGGGGGAGCTCCTACGAGCAGTACTTC.

This clone appeared a single time. The chain is built from TRBV3-1 (or the pseudogene TRBV3-2) and TRBJ2-1; D is possibly TRBD2 (7 bases). This CDR3 is 15 amino acids long. Germline assignment: CDR1 LGHDT and CDR2 YNNKEL (reference sequence). The V gene lost 0 bases and the J gene lost 9 bases, with 15 bases spanning the gap. The CDR3 region is CASSQEVGGGTEQFF. CDR3 DNA sequence: TGTGCCAGCAGCCAAGAGGTGGGGGGGGGCACTGAGCAGTTCTTC.

DNA of the CDR3: TGCGCCAGCAGCTTGGTTGGGACAGCTTCCTACGAGCAGTACTTC. Amino acid sequence: CASSLVGTASYEQYF. This chain links TRBV5-1 with TRBJ2-7; 7 nucleotides line up with TRBD1. Per germline, CDR1 SGHRS and CDR2 YFSETQ. Trimming removed 0 bases from V and 1 base from J; junction bases left unmatched: 4. This CDR3 is built from 15 residues. Complete variable domain (other parts from reference TRBV5-1 and TRBJ2-7): KAGVTQTPRYLIKTRGQQVTLSCSPISGHRSVSWYQQTPGQGLQFLFEYFSETQRNKGNFPGRFSGRQFSNSRSEMNVSTLELGDSALYLCASSLVGTASYEQYFGPGTRLTVT.

The chain recombines TRBV4-2 with TRBJ1-5; no clear D. This CDR3 comprises 15 residues. V lost 0 bases to trimming and J lost 5 bases, with 11 bases between them. The germline V gene encodes CDR1 LGHNA and CDR2 YNFKEQ. The CDR3: CASSQDRGGDQPQHF. In DNA form, the CDR3 reads TGTGCCAGCAGCCAAGATCGAGGAGGAGATCAGCCCCAGCATTTT.

The V and J genes are TRBV5-5 and TRBJ1-5; no firm D call. Trimming pared 1 base from V and 7 bases from J, leaving 15 bases between. The V gene's germline CDR1 is SGHKS and CDR2 YYEKEE (reference sequence). The CDR3 covers 15 residues. CDR3 in DNA: TGTGCCAGCAGCTTGAGCACCACCCCAGGACAGCCCCAGCATTTT. Protein sequence: CASSLSTTPGQPQHF.

The chain employs TRBV6-6 and TRBJ1-2; 9 nucleotides match TRBD1. The junction had 7 bases not matched to a gene; V was cut back by 2 bases and J by 6 bases. The CDR3 runs to 15 residues. Germline loops: CDR1 MNHNY, CDR2 SVGAGI (reference sequence). CDR3 loop: CASSYGTGSADGYTF. CDR3 sequence (DNA): TGTGCCAGCAGTTACGGGACAGGGTCTGCTGATGGCTACACCTTC.

The gene calls are TRBV10-3 and TRBJ2-7, with 12 nucleotides matching TRBD2. Per the germline V gene, CDR1 is ENHRY and CDR2 is SYGVKD. V gave up 5 bases and J gave up 7 bases; unmatched junction bases: 9. This CDR3 has 15 residues. The CDR3 nucleotides read TGTGCCATCAGTCCTAGACTAGCGGGAGTCTGGGAGCAGTACTTC. This gives the protein CAISPRLAGVWEQYF.

The V call is TRBV7-9, the J call TRBJ2-6; TRBD2 matches at 10 bases. The V gene end was trimmed by 4 bases and the J gene end by 4 bases; junction bases not matched to a gene: 10. The CDR3 contains 18 residues. Germline CDR1 and CDR2: SEHNR and FQNEAQ (reference sequence). This CDR3 is CASSSLAGATPGANVLTF. The CDR3 nucleotides are TGTGCCAGCAGCTCGCTAGCGGGGGCAACTCCGGGGGCCAACGTCCTGACTTTC.

The CDR3 region has the DNA TGCGCCAGCAGCTCCTTCTTCTTAGCGGGAGGGAGGGGCACAGATACGCAGTATTTT. Protein sequence: CASSSFFLAGGRGTDTQYF. V and J are TRBV5-1 and TRBJ2-3, with 11 bases identical to TRBD2. Germline CDR1 SGHRS, CDR2 YFSETQ. V was pared by 3 bases and J by 1 base, with 13 bases of the junction left unmatched. CDR3 length: 19 amino acids.

The chain is built from TRBV7-9 and TRBJ1-5; tentatively, D is TRBD1 (6 bases). V was clipped by 6 bases and J by 4 bases, with 7 bases between them. The germline gives CDR1 SEHNR, CDR2 FQNEAQ (reference sequence). The CDR3 runs 12 residues. The DNA for the CDR3 is TGTGCCAGCAGAGACAGGAATCAGCCCCAGCATTTT. Amino acids: CASRDRNQPQHF.